These T cell receptor beta chains were read from a single sample in a study of regulatory T cells in long-lasting Graves disease. A single record per CDR3 protein comes from TCRdb applying MiXCR to the multiplex PCR reads. Of about 620,000 distinct CDR3 sequences in the sample, roughly 16% were seen once. These same records also appear under a second study, on T cells in Graves' hyperthyroidism and ophthalmopathy.

This specimen consisted of peripheral blood mononuclear cells (PBMCs), obtained at new diagnosis, from a patient treated with antithyroid drugs. These receptors came from a woman in her thirties with Graves disease. The CDR3 runs from the conserved cysteine through the conserved F or W. A D gene is named only where the DNA matches it firmly. Where a row states a size, it is once, few, many or the class of an expanded clone; other rows omit it.

d_call	clone_size	v_call	j_call	cdr3_nt	cdr3_aa
.	.	TRBV13	TRBJ2-4	TGTGCCAGCAGCGAAGGGTGGGGAATAGCCAAAAACATTCAGTACTTC	CASSEGWGIAKNIQYF
.	few	TRBV18	TRBJ1-2	TGTGCCAGCTCACCCGCTGAGGGCTTCTATGGCTACACCTTC	CASSPAEGFYGYTF
TRBD1	many	TRBV29-1	TRBJ1-5	TGCAGCGTCTCGTCTATGGGACAGGGCTCTCAGCCCCAGCATTTT	CSVSSMGQGSQPQHF
.	many	TRBV3-1	TRBJ1-1	TGTGCCAGCAGCCAAGTGGGTAACACTGAAGCTTTCTTT	CASSQVGNTEAFF
TRBD1	.	TRBV28	TRBJ1-2	TGTGCCAGCAAGCCCCCCGGGACAGGGCGTACCTATGGCTACACCTTC	CASKPPGTGRTYGYTF
TRBD2	many	TRBV24-1	TRBJ2-5	TGTGCCACCAGTGGCTGGGAGGGCGAGACCCAGTACTTC	CATSGWEGETQYF
.	.	TRBV18	TRBJ1-1	TGTGCCAGCTCACCACCCGCGTACACTAAAGCTTTCTTT	CASSPPAYTKAFF
TRBD1	many	TRBV7-2	TRBJ1-6	TGTGCCAGCAGCTTAGACAGGGGGCCTAATTCACCCCTCCACTTT	CASSLDRGPNSPLHF
.	many	TRBV5-1	TRBJ1-4	TGCGCCAGCAGTGTAGACAGTGGAAAACTGTTTTTT	CASSVDSGKLFF
.	few	TRBV7-2	TRBJ1-5	TGTGCCAGCAGCTTAAGCGAAATTGGCCCCCAGCATTTT	CASSLSEIGPQHF
.	few	TRBV6-5	TRBJ2-5	TGTGCCAGCAGTTACGGGACCCTTCGCAGGGGACGTGGTGAGACCCAGTACTTC	CASSYGTLRRGRGETQYF
TRBD1	once	TRBV20-1	TRBJ2-2	TGCAGTGCTCCTCGGACAGGGGGCAGTTTGGCCGGGGAGCTGTTTTTT	CSAPRTGGSLAGELFF
.	few	TRBV12-3/TRBV12-4	TRBJ2-7	TGTGCCAGCAGCAAGAACAGGGTCGACTCCTACGAGCAGTACTTC	CASSKNRVDSYEQYF
.	many	TRBV18	TRBJ2-5	TGTGCCAGCTCACCACAGGAGGGGCTGGGAGAGACCCAGTACTTC	CASSPQEGLGETQYF
.	few	TRBV20-1	TRBJ2-7	TGCAGTGCTAGAGTTCAGGGAACGGCCGAGCAGTACTTC	CSARVQGTAEQYF
.	few	TRBV20-1	TRBJ2-7	TGCAGTGCTCCTCGGGGACCCGGCAGGTACGAGCAGTACTTC	CSAPRGPGRYEQYF
.	.	TRBV3-1	TRBJ1-4	TGTGCCAGCAGCCAGTCCTTCGAGGATGAAAAACTGTTTTTT	CASSQSFEDEKLFF
TRBD1	.	TRBV29-1	TRBJ1-2	TGCGCAGGGGGCGATGGCGGCTACACCTTC	CAGGDGGYTF
TRBD1	few	TRBV7-3	TRBJ1-1	TGTGCCAGCAGCCGACAGGGCTTAACCATGAACACTGAAGCTTTCTTT	CASSRQGLTMNTEAFF
.	.	TRBV4-1	TRBJ2-3	TGCGCCAGCAGCCCCACAGGGGCGCGGGACACAGATACGCAGTATTTT	CASSPTGARDTDTQYF
TRBD1	.	TRBV27	TRBJ1-4	TGTGCCAGCAGTCAGACAGGGGGCCAGGTCTTTTTT	CASSQTGGQVFF
TRBD1	.	TRBV20-1	TRBJ1-4	TGCAGTGGGACAGGTCTAGGTGGAAAACTGGTTTTT	CSGTGLGGKLVF
.	many	TRBV6-2/TRBV6-3	TRBJ2-2	TGTGCCAGCAGTGAAGGACCGCTAATCGGGGAGCTGTTTTTT	CASSEGPLIGELFF
.	few	TRBV25-1	TRBJ2-7	TGTGCCAGCAGTGACTTTGGAACCGGATACTACGAGCAGTACTTC	CASSDFGTGYYEQYF
TRBD2	many	TRBV9	TRBJ2-5	TGTGCCAGCAGCGTAGGGGGCTTAGAGACTAGCGGACCATCAAAAGAGACCCAGTACTTC	CASSVGGLETSGPSKETQYF
.	many	TRBV19	TRBJ1-1	TGTGCCAGTAGTAGACAGGAATCAAACACTGAAGCTTTCTTT	CASSRQESNTEAFF
.	many	TRBV6-9	TRBJ1-5	TGTGCCAGCAGTTCGGGTCTTAGCACGATTCAGCCCCAGCATTTT	CASSSGLSTIQPQHF
TRBD2	.	TRBV7-2	TRBJ2-3	TGTGCCAGCAGCACAGGACTAGCGGGACTTTCGGATACGCAGTATTTT	CASSTGLAGLSDTQYF
.	.	TRBV11-2	TRBJ1-1	TGTGCCAGCAGCCCGGTTGGAGGGGCTGAAGCTTTCTTT	CASSPVGGAEAFF
TRBD1	.	TRBV3-1	TRBJ2-1	TGTGCCAGCAGCCAAGCCAGTTGGGACAGGGGTAATGAGCAGTTCTTC	CASSQASWDRGNEQFF
TRBD2	.	TRBV18	TRBJ2-1	TGTGCCAGCTCACCAAGCGGGATAAGGTCCTACAATGAGCAGTTCTTC	CASSPSGIRSYNEQFF
.	few	TRBV7-2	TRBJ2-3	TGTGCCAGCAGCCATCAGAGCGGGACGCAGTATTTT	CASSHQSGTQYF
TRBD1	few	TRBV7-2	TRBJ1-5	TGTGCCAGCAGCCCAAGGGGGCTTCAGCCCCAGCATTTT	CASSPRGLQPQHF
TRBD1	many	TRBV12-3/TRBV12-4	TRBJ2-7	TGTGCCAGCAGTTTAATAGTAGGGACAGGGCTCTACGAGCAGTACTTC	CASSLIVGTGLYEQYF
TRBD2	few	TRBV20-1	TRBJ2-1	TGCAGTGCTGGGAAAGGACTAGCGGGACCTGATGAGCAGTTCTTC	CSAGKGLAGPDEQFF
TRBD2	.	TRBV7-9	TRBJ2-7	TGTGCCAGCAGCCAATCCGGGACTAGTGTGTACGAGCAGTACTTC	CASSQSGTSVYEQYF
TRBD2	.	TRBV6-1	TRBJ2-1	TGTGCCAGCAATCCCAAGGGAGCGGGAGGCTATGAGCAGTTCTTC	CASNPKGAGGYEQFF
.	few	TRBV2	TRBJ2-1	TGTGCCAGCGGTCGCACTAGCAGGAATGAGCAGTTCTTC	CASGRTSRNEQFF
.	many	TRBV28	TRBJ2-7	TGTGCCAGCAGTTTGGCCTGGGGGCTAGGGTCTATCGAGCAGTACTTC	CASSLAWGLGSIEQYF
TRBD2	.	TRBV5-4	TRBJ2-5	TGTGCCAGCAGCTTTGCATCGACTAGCGGGCACCAAGAGACCCAGTACTTC	CASSFASTSGHQETQYF
.	many	TRBV2	TRBJ2-2	TGTGCCAGCAGTGATTCCCCCGCCGGGACTCAAGATTACACCGGGGAGCTGTTTTTT	CASSDSPAGTQDYTGELFF
.	many	TRBV2	TRBJ1-5	TGTGCCAGCAGTGATAGGGGCGGCAATCAGCCCCAGCATTTT	CASSDRGGNQPQHF
.	.	TRBV6-2/TRBV6-3	TRBJ1-2	TGTGCCAGCAGTGAAGTTGGACAACTCTATGGCTACACCTTC	CASSEVGQLYGYTF
TRBD1	many	TRBV7-9	TRBJ2-2	TGTGCCAGCAGCCAACAGGGGGCCAAAGCGGGCGGGGAGCTGTTTTTT	CASSQQGAKAGGELFF
TRBD2	.	TRBV4-2	TRBJ2-3	TGTGCCAGCAGCCAAATAGCGGGAGAGGATACGCAGTATTTT	CASSQIAGEDTQYF
.	many	TRBV29-1	TRBJ1-1	TGCAGCGTTGATGGCACTGAAGCTTTCTTT	CSVDGTEAFF
.	few	TRBV6-1	TRBJ1-4	TGTGCCAGCACCGAACAGGGAATTTCCCTTACAACTAATGAAAAACTGTTTTTT	CASTEQGISLTTNEKLFF
.	many	TRBV2	TRBJ1-1	TGTGCCAGCAGCCTTGCCATAACTGAAGCTTTCTTT	CASSLAITEAFF
.	many	TRBV6-1	TRBJ2-3	TGTGCCAGCAGCCTCGGACCCGGGCGGAGCACAGATACGCAGTATTTT	CASSLGPGRSTDTQYF
TRBD2	.	TRBV3-1	TRBJ2-5	TGTGCCAGCAGCCAAGAGGGACTAGCTATTGTCCAAGAGACCCAGTACTTC	CASSQEGLAIVQETQYF
TRBD1	.	TRBV7-2	TRBJ1-2	TGTGCCAGCAGCTTATACAGGGGTGACTATGGCTACACCTTC	CASSLYRGDYGYTF
.	few	TRBV11-2	TRBJ1-2	TGTGCCAGCAGCCCCCAGGGCACCTATGGCTACACCTTC	CASSPQGTYGYTF
.	.	TRBV7-9	TRBJ1-1	TGTGCCAGCAGTCGGCCGGGGGGCGGATGGGGCACTGAAGCTTTCTTT	CASSRPGGGWGTEAFF
.	few	TRBV19	TRBJ2-1	TGTGCCAGTAGTAGAAGGGGACGGTCCGCCTACAATGAGCAGTTCTTC	CASSRRGRSAYNEQFF
TRBD2	.	TRBV5-1	TRBJ2-7	TGCGCCAGGACGACTAGCGGGAGAGGCGAGCAGTACTTC	CARTTSGRGEQYF